This T cell receptor beta chain stems from a study of T cell responses to AZD1222 COVID-19 vaccine. Profiled with immunoSEQ multiplex PCR; TCRdb holds only in-frame clones, not every one. Here the sample spans 55,000 to 85,000 clones, about 83% being singletons. The CDR3 runs 13 residues. V was trimmed by 5 bases and J by 5 bases, leaving 12 bases between them. Germline V gives CDR1 MDHEN, CDR2 SYDVKM. The TCR was taken from an adult in good health. Specimen: peripheral blood, collected on day 0 of AZD1222 vaccination. The chain has TRBV28 and TRBJ1-1; D perhaps matches TRBD1 (6 bases). The CDR3 sequence: CASSPYRETEAFF. In DNA, the CDR3 is TGTGCCAGCAGTCCTTACAGGGAGACTGAAGCTTTCTTT.